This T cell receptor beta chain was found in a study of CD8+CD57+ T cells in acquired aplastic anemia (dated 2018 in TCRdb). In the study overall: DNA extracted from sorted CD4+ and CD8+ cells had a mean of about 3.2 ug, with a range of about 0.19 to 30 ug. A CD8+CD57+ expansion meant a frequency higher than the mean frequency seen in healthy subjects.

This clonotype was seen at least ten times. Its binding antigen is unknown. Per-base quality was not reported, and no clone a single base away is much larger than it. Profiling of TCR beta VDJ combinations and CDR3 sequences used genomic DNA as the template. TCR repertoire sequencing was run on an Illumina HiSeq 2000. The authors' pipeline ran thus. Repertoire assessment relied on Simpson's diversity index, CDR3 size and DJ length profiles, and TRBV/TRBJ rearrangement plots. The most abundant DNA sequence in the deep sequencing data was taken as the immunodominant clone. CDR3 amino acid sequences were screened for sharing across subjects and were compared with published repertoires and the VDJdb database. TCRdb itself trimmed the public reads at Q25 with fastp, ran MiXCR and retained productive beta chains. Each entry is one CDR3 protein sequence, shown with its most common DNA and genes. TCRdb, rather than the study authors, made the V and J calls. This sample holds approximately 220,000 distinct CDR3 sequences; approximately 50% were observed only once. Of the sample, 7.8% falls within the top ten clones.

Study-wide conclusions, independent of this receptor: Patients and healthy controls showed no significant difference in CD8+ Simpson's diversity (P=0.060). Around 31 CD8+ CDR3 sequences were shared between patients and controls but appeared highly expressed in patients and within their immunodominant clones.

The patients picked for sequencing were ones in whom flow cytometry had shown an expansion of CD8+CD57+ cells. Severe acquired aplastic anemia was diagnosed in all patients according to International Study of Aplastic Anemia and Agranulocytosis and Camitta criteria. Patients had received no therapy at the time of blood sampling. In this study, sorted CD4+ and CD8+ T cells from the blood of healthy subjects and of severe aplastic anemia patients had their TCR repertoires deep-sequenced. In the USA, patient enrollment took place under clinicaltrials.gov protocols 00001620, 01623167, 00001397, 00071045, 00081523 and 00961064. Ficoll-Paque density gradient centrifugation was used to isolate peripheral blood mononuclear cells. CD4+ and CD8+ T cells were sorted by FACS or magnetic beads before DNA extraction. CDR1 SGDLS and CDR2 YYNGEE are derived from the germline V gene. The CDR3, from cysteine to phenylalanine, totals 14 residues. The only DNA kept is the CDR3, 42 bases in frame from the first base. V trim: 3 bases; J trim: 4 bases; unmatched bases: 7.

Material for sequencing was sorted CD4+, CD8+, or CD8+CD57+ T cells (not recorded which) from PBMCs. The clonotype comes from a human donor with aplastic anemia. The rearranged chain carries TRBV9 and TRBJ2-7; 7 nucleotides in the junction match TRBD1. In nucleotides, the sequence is TGTGCCAGCAGCGGAAGTGAGGGGGCGTACGAGCAGTACTTC. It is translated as CASSGSEGAYEQYF.